This note documents a single TCR beta chain sequence. The CDR3 extends over 13 amino acids. The V and J ends lost 4 bases and 4 bases respectively, with 10 bases between them. Germline V lookup: CDR1 SGHDN, CDR2 FVKESK. The sample comes from a study of blood T cell repertoires in COVID-19. At the level of the study: The United States, Italy and Spain provided the acute and convalescent COVID-19 samples. Nucleic acid was either cDNA or gDNA, and it came from T cells, B-cell-depleted T cells, or PBMCs.

Study processing details: Reference gene primer amplification gave estimated nucleated cell counts. The method was immunoSEQ multiplex PCR; TCRdb's version includes in-frame clones alone and lacks a portion of them. The DNA was the basis for D and trimming; V, J and clone size are from that table. The repertoire holds about 340,000 clones, with around nine tenths as singletons. The rearrangement uses TRBV14 and TRBJ1-2, with D maybe TRBD1 (5 bases). The sample was peripheral blood. The sequence came from a woman aged 70 to 79 with COVID-19, enrolled during active disease. CDR3 loop: CASSRQTRYGYTF. For the CDR3, the DNA is TGTGCCAGCAGCCGACAGACACGCTATGGCTACACCTTC.